This TCR beta chain was profiled in a study of T cell responses to AZD1222 COVID-19 vaccine (dated by TCRdb to the early 2020s). For the study in its entirety: A total of 230 to 250 trial participants underwent TCR sequencing, of whom around 200 received two doses of AZD1222 and some 25 received two doses of the MenACWY control vaccine. Trial participants were enrolled by age into subgroups of 18-55, 56-69 and 70-plus years, and about 150, 27 and 61 TCR-sequenced participants, respectively, were included in these subgroups.

V trim: 2 bases; J trim: 4 bases; unmatched bases: 12. For CDR1 and CDR2, the germline V gene (reference sequence) lists SEHNR and FQNEAQ. The CDR3 numbers 17 residues from cysteine through phenylalanine. CDR3 DNA is the only sequence kept; it has 51 bases, read in frame from the first base. The CDR3 regions of human TCRbeta chains were analyzed by immunosequencing. Per the source publication's procedure: TCRs in the repertoires were compared against a reference library of SARS-CoV-2-specific TCRs that had been generated with the MIRA antigen-specificity platform. Breadth was defined as the fraction of unique TCRs that were SARS-CoV-2-associated. Depth was defined as the fraction of total T cells that were SARS-CoV-2-associated. Using the MIRA data, every spike-specific TCR was mapped to the spike region that the TCR reacted to and assigned to either a CD4 or a CD8 class. Log10-transformed breadth and depth values were compared by one-way ANOVA with Sidak's multiple comparisons tests. TCRdb limited this immuneACCESS table to in-frame rearrangements with V and J called. A share of clones is missing; checked studies link under half to unresolved V genes, and the rest is unexplained. The V and J calls and clone size are taken from that table; D and trimming were inferred from the DNA. The sample table contains about 140,000 clones; only one count was recorded for approximately 95% of them. Of the sample, more than 0.85% is held by the ten largest clones.

This sample's time point label indicates: baseline before first vaccination. What the treatment or condition label conveys for this sample: meningococcal conjugate vaccine given as trial control. The vaccinee samples were drawn from two UK trials, COV001 and COV002, one of which was a single-blind randomized controlled phase 2/3 trial testing AZD1222 (ChAdOx1 nCoV-19) in healthy adults. Trial participant PBMC samples were collected at day 0 and day 28 after the second dose for TCRbeta chain sequencing. For this clone: Its antigen is unknown. There are no base qualities to consult, and no much larger clone falls within one base.

Results the study describes overall, beyond this receptor: Most participants were white British and females outnumbered males, and the authors suggested that clonal diversity may have been underestimated. Only five or six AZD1222 recipients were SARS-CoV-2 seropositive at baseline, limiting conclusions about previously exposed vaccinees. Epitopes outside the regions mutated in the B.1.351 and B.1.1.7 variants were reportedly recognized by nearly half of the unique spike-specific TCRs. In the small 56-69-year group, the increase in depth fell short of significance, most likely because of low power. Vaccine-associated CD4 TCRs spanned the whole spike protein, with dominant responses in regions 160-218 and 743-854. After two AZD1222 doses, spike-specific TCR breadth and depth were significantly higher than at day 0 and than in MenACWY recipients. Because no day 14 peak-response samples were available, the repertoires could be characterized only after the peak T cell response.

This chain is built from TRBV7-9 and TRBJ1-2, and 8 junction bases match TRBD1. The material was peripheral blood, obtained on day 0 of MenACWY control vaccination. The TCR originated in an adult in good health. The sequenced DNA: TGTGCCAGCAGCTTAAAGTCAGCACAGGGGGGAGCCTATGGCTACACCTTC. This codes for CASSLKSAQGGAYGYTF.